The rows below give T cell receptor beta chains drawn from one sample of a study of blood T cell repertoires in COVID-19. The assay was immunoSEQ multiplex PCR, and TCRdb's table has in-frame clones only and misses some. The data contain about 300,000 clones, 88% of them singletons. Sequenced input: peripheral blood. These receptors all stem from a woman aged 25 to 39 with COVID-19, enrolled during active disease. The CDR3 runs from the conserved cysteine through the conserved F or W. The order of the fields is clone size, J gene, D gene, V gene, CDR3 protein, CDR3 DNA. D genes are given only for firm matches. Size is omitted from some rows. Given values are once, few, many or a class for expanded clones.

>.|TRBJ2-7|TRBD1|TRBV4-1
CASSPDRGGLYEQYF
TGCGCCAGCAGCCCCGACAGGGGGGGATTATACGAGCAGTACTTC
>.|TRBJ2-2|TRBD1|TRBV10-3
CATGQGNTGELFF
TGTGCCACCGGACAGGGTAACACCGGGGAGCTGTTTTTT
>.|TRBJ1-1|.|TRBV11-3
CASSLDSGGLGTEAFF
TGTGCCAGCAGCTTAGATTCCGGGGGACTGGGCACTGAAGCTTTCTTT
>.|TRBJ2-5|.|TRBV19
CASSETGEYQETQYF
TGTGCCAGTAGTGAGACAGGAGAGTACCAAGAGACCCAGTACTTC
>.|TRBJ2-1|.|TRBV5-4
CASSRGNEQFF
TGTGCCAGCAGTCGGGGCAATGAGCAGTTCTTC
>.|TRBJ2-5|TRBD2|TRBV4-3
CASSQDFTSGGRKETQYF
TGCGCCAGCAGCCAAGATTTTACTAGCGGGGGGCGAAAAGAGACCCAGTACTTC
>.|TRBJ2-1|TRBD2|TRBV18
CASSPGTSGGIYNEQFF
TGTGCCAGCTCACCAGGGACTAGCGGGGGGATCTACAATGAGCAGTTCTTC
>once|TRBJ2-1|TRBD2|TRBV11-2
CASSLAGGPGSEQFF
TGTGCCAGCAGCTTAGCGGGGGGGCCTGGGAGTGAGCAGTTCTTC
>few|TRBJ1-4|.|TRBV25-1
CASQSSSEKLFF
TGTGCCAGCCAAAGCTCTAGTGAAAAACTGTTTTTT
>.|TRBJ1-1|TRBD1|TRBV6-1
CASSGQGPVNTEAFF
TGTGCCAGCAGTGGACAGGGACCAGTGAACACTGAAGCTTTCTTT
>.|TRBJ2-7|.|TRBV19
CASMRGAGAWEQYF
TGTGCCAGTATGAGGGGCGCGGGGGCCTGGGAGCAGTACTTC
>.|TRBJ1-2|.|TRBV10-1
CASSESTTGKSYGYTF
TGCGCCAGCAGTGAGTCGACAACAGGAAAGAGTTATGGCTACACCTTC
>.|TRBJ2-5|TRBD2|TRBV19
CASSIELAGGTVETQYF
TGTGCCAGTAGTATAGAACTAGCGGGGGGCACGGTAGAGACCCAGTACTTC
>.|TRBJ2-5|.|TRBV6-5
CASSYGRGLGETQYF
TGTGCCAGCAGTTACGGTAGAGGGTTAGGGGAGACCCAGTACTTC
>.|TRBJ2-1|.|TRBV19
CASSIEGQGSYNEQFF
TGTGCCAGTAGTATAGAGGGTCAGGGTTCCTACAATGAGCAGTTCTTC
>.|TRBJ1-1|TRBD1|TRBV7-9
CASSHPGTAHEAFF
TGTGCCAGCAGCCATCCCGGGACAGCTCATGAAGCTTTCTTT
>.|TRBJ1-2|.|TRBV11-1
CASSLAIQGEGDYGYTF
TGTGCCAGCAGCTTAGCGATCCAGGGCGAGGGGGACTATGGCTACACCTTC
>.|TRBJ2-3|TRBD2|TRBV7-2
CASRIAGGTDTQYF
TGTGCCAGCAGAATAGCCGGGGGGACAGATACGCAGTATTTT
>once|TRBJ1-1|.|TRBV10-3
CAISAKADTEAFF
TGTGCCATCAGTGCAAAGGCGGACACTGAAGCTTTCTTT
>.|TRBJ2-2|TRBD1|TRBV12-3/TRBV12-4
CASRTQGPGELFF
TGTGCCAGCAGGACACAGGGGCCCGGGGAGCTGTTTTTT
>.|TRBJ2-3|.|TRBV4-1
CASSQEGPRGTDTQYF
TGCGCCAGCAGCCAAGAAGGCCCAAGAGGGACAGATACGCAGTATTTT
>.|TRBJ1-2|TRBD1|TRBV3-1/TRBV3-2
CASSRGQSNGYTF
TGTGCCAGCAGCCGGGGACAGAGCAATGGCTACACCTTC
>.|TRBJ2-7|.|TRBV3-1/TRBV3-2
CASSRLPSYEQYF
TGTGCCAGCAGCCGACTACCCTCCTACGAGCAGTACTTC
>.|TRBJ1-1|TRBD1|TRBV29-1
CSAAGGLNTEAFF
TGCAGCGCCGCAGGGGGATTGAACACTGAAGCTTTCTTT
>.|TRBJ1-3|.|TRBV4-2
CASSQEGSRSGNTIYF
TGTGCCAGCAGCCAAGAAGGGAGCCGCTCTGGAAACACCATATATTTT
>.|TRBJ1-5|TRBD1|TRBV19
CATGDSPLGNQPQHF
TGTGCCACCGGGGACAGCCCCCTAGGCAATCAGCCCCAGCATTTT
>.|TRBJ2-1|.|TRBV4-2
CASSRYSGLGYNEQFF
TGTGCCAGCAGCCGTTATAGCGGCCTAGGGTACAATGAGCAGTTCTTC
>.|TRBJ1-6|.|TRBV6-5
CASSRYNSPLHF
TGTGCCAGCAGTCGTTATAATTCACCCCTCCACTTT
>.|TRBJ1-2|TRBD1|TRBV2
CASRGTGDYGYTF
TGTGCCAGCAGAGGGACAGGTGACTATGGCTACACCTTC
>.|TRBJ2-2|TRBD2|TRBV4-2
CASSQDPRGANTGELFF
TGTGCCAGCAGCCAAGATCCGCGGGGGGCGAACACCGGGGAGCTGTTTTTT
>.|TRBJ1-6|TRBD1|TRBV28
CASSPVGDRVNSPLHF
TGTGCCAGCAGCCCAGTTGGGGACAGAGTTAATTCACCCCTCCACTTT
>.|TRBJ1-3|.|TRBV28
CASRALSSGNTIYF
TGTGCCAGCCGTGCCTTGAGCTCTGGAAACACCATATATTTT
>.|TRBJ1-5|.|TRBV3-1/TRBV3-2
CASSQDRSQPQHF
TGTGCCAGCAGCCAAGACCGTAGTCAGCCCCAGCATTTT
>.|TRBJ1-5|.|TRBV7-9
CASSLGTGNQPQHF
TGTGCCAGCAGCTTAGGGACAGGCAATCAGCCCCAGCATTTT
>.|TRBJ2-7|.|TRBV28
CASSFDLDSRAYEQYF
TGTGCCAGCAGTTTTGATTTGGATAGCAGAGCCTACGAGCAGTACTTC
>.|TRBJ2-5|.|TRBV6-5
CASSYSEGLVPQYF
TGTGCCAGCAGTTACTCGGAGGGGTTGGTGCCCCAGTACTTC
>.|TRBJ2-5|.|TRBV5-1
CASSRTSSLETQYF
TGCGCCAGCAGCCGTACATCTAGCCTCGAGACCCAGTACTTC
>.|TRBJ2-1|TRBD2|TRBV7-9
CASSLGPETSGEQFF
TGTGCCAGCAGCTTAGGCCCGGAGACTAGCGGAGAGCAGTTCTTC
>.|TRBJ2-7|TRBD2|TRBV5-1
CASSPGPGLAGNDYEQYF
TGCGCCAGCAGCCCAGGACCGGGACTAGCGGGGAACGACTACGAGCAGTACTTC
>.|TRBJ2-1|TRBD2|TRBV7-6
CASSKTSGGLNEQFF
TGTGCCAGCAGCAAGACTAGCGGGGGCCTCAATGAGCAGTTCTTC
>once|TRBJ2-2|TRBD2|TRBV19
CASSIRSSGGKGTGELFF
TGTGCCAGTAGTATAAGGAGTAGCGGGGGGAAGGGCACCGGGGAGCTGTTTTTT
>.|TRBJ1-5|.|TRBV5-1
CASSPFPYRGNQPQHF
TGCGCCAGCAGCCCGTTCCCCTACAGGGGCAATCAGCCCCAGCATTTT
>.|TRBJ1-6|.|TRBV25-1
CASSSGNSPLHF
TGTGCCAGCAGTTCAGGGAATTCACCCCTCCACTTT
>.|TRBJ2-3|TRBD1|TRBV28
CASSRPTGRFTDTQYF
TGTGCCAGCAGTAGACCGACAGGGAGATTCACAGATACGCAGTATTTT